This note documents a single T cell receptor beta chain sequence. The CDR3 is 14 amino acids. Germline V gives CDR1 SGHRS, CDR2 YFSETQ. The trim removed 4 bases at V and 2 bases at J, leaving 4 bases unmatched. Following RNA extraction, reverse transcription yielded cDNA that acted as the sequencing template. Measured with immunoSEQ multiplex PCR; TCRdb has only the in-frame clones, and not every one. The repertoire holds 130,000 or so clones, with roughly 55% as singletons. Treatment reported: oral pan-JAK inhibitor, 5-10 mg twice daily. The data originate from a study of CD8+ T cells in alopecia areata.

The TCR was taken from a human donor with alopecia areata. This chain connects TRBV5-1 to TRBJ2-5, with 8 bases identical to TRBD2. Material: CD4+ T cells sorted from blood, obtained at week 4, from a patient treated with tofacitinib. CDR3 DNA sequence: TGCGCCAGCAGCCAAACTAGCGGACAAGAGACCCAGTACTTC. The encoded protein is CASSQTSGQETQYF.